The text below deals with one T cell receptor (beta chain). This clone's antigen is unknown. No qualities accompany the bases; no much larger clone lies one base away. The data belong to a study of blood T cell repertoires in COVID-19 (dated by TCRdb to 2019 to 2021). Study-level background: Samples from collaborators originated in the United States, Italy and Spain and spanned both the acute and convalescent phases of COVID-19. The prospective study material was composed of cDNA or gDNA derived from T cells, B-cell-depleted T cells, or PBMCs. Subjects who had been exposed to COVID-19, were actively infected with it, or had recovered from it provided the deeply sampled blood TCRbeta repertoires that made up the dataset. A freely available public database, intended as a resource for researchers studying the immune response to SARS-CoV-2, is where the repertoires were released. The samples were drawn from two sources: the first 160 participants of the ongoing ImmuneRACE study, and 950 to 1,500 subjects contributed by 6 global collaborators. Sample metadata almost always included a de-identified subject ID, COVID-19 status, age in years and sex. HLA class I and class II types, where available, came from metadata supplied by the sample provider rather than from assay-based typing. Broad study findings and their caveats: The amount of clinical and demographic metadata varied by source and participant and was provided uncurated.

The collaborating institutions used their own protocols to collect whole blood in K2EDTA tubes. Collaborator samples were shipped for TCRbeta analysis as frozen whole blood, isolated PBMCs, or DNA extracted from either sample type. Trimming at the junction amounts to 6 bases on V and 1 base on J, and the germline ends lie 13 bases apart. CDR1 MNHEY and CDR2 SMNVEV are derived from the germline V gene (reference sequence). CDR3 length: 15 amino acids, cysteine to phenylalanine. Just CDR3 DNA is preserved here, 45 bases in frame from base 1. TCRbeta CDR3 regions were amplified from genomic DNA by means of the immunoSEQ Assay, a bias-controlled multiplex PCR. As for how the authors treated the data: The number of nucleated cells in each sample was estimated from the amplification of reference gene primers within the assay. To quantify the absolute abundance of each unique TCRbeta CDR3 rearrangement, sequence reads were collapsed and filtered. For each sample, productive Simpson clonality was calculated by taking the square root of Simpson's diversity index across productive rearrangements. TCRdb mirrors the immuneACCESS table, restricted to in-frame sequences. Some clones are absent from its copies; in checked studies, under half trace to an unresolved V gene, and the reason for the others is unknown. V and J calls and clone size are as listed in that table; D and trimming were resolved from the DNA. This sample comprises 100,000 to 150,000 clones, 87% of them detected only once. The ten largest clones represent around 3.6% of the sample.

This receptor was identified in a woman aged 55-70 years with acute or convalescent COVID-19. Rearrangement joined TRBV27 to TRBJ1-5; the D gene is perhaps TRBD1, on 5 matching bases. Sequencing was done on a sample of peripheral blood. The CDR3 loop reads CASRRGQSSNQPQHF. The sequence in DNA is TGTGCCAGCAGGCGAGGACAATCAAGCAATCAGCCCCAGCATTTT.